A selection of T cell receptor beta chains follows, all from one sample in a study of blood T cells in healthy people across ages. Each CDR3 protein is one row after TCRdb ran MiXCR on the 5' RACE reads. The sample yields about 640,000 distinct CDR3 sequences, around 54% seen once. The sequenced sample was blood. Receptors were obtained from a man aged 60 to 75 in good health. The CDR3 runs from the conserved cysteine through the conserved F or W.

CDR3aa: CASSQARTAGYTF
v_gene: TRBV3-1
j_gene: TRBJ1-2

CDR3aa: CASSVGIGETQYF
v_gene: TRBV28
j_gene: TRBJ2-5

CDR3aa: CASSHQAGRGTADYEQFF
v_gene: TRBV7-2
j_gene: TRBJ2-1

CDR3aa: CASSLAREQFF
v_gene: TRBV5-1
j_gene: TRBJ2-1

CDR3aa: CAISEGPGVKNIQYF
v_gene: TRBV10-3
j_gene: TRBJ2-4

CDR3aa: CSARRGGASEQFF
v_gene: TRBV20-1
j_gene: TRBJ2-1

CDR3aa: CSARRGGAFYNEQFF
v_gene: TRBV20-1
j_gene: TRBJ2-1

CDR3aa: CASSYRDIDTDTQYF
v_gene: TRBV12-3/TRBV12-4
j_gene: TRBJ2-3

CDR3aa: CSGREYRGFGELFF
v_gene: TRBV29-1
j_gene: TRBJ2-2

CDR3aa: CASSSRPLGETQYF
v_gene: TRBV7-8
j_gene: TRBJ2-5

CDR3aa: CASSSRGRDTQYF
v_gene: TRBV12-3/TRBV12-4
j_gene: TRBJ2-3

CDR3aa: CASSKTGDEQYF
v_gene: TRBV3-1
j_gene: TRBJ2-5

CDR3aa: CAIQGEGTNTGELFF
v_gene: TRBV12-3/TRBV12-4
j_gene: TRBJ2-2

CDR3aa: CASSLRQALGGNQPQHF
v_gene: TRBV7-2
j_gene: TRBJ1-5

CDR3aa: CASSFQQGHEQYF
v_gene: TRBV7-2
j_gene: TRBJ2-7

CDR3aa: CASTSAGTGLADTQYF
v_gene: TRBV28
j_gene: TRBJ2-3

CDR3aa: CSVLLGETQYF
v_gene: TRBV29-1
j_gene: TRBJ2-5

CDR3aa: CSARDPGPNTEAFF
v_gene: TRBV20-1
j_gene: TRBJ1-1

CDR3aa: CASSLGQNYGYTF
v_gene: TRBV5-1
j_gene: TRBJ1-2

CDR3aa: CASSQAGVEETQYF
v_gene: TRBV4-2
j_gene: TRBJ2-5

CDR3aa: CASSVREQYF
v_gene: TRBV2
j_gene: TRBJ2-7

CDR3aa: CSARDAGGGTEAFF
v_gene: TRBV20-1
j_gene: TRBJ1-1

CDR3aa: CATSRDRGTYEQYF
v_gene: TRBV15
j_gene: TRBJ2-7

CDR3aa: CSARQASGGLSYEQYF
v_gene: TRBV20-1
j_gene: TRBJ2-7

CDR3aa: CASSFDGTQETQYF
v_gene: TRBV5-1
j_gene: TRBJ2-5

CDR3aa: CASSYSGQGVVYEQYF
v_gene: TRBV6-5
j_gene: TRBJ2-7

CDR3aa: CASNKDRGAPLGGYTF
v_gene: TRBV7-2
j_gene: TRBJ1-2

CDR3aa: CASSLRQGEADTQYF
v_gene: TRBV7-8
j_gene: TRBJ2-3

CDR3aa: CSARDNEQFF
v_gene: TRBV20-1
j_gene: TRBJ2-1

CDR3aa: CASRRQGEPQHF
v_gene: TRBV6-6
j_gene: TRBJ1-5

CDR3aa: CASTGMETQYF
v_gene: TRBV7-2
j_gene: .

CDR3aa: CASSLNSLGAGANVLTF
v_gene: TRBV7-2
j_gene: TRBJ2-6

CDR3aa: CASSQYSGSSYEQYF
v_gene: TRBV4-1
j_gene: TRBJ2-7

CDR3aa: CASSPRGGEQYF
v_gene: TRBV18
j_gene: TRBJ2-7

CDR3aa: CSVDTADAYEQYF
v_gene: TRBV29-1
j_gene: TRBJ2-7

CDR3aa: CSAREEVGANVLTF
v_gene: TRBV20-1
j_gene: TRBJ2-6

CDR3aa: CASSKRGGGAVRYEQYF
v_gene: TRBV12-3/TRBV12-4
j_gene: .

CDR3aa: CASSKGLATYNEQFF
v_gene: TRBV27
j_gene: TRBJ2-1

CDR3aa: CASSPRSANTEAFF
v_gene: TRBV7-2
j_gene: TRBJ1-1

CDR3aa: CASSVGGSGGAAETQYF
v_gene: TRBV9
j_gene: TRBJ2-5

CDR3aa: CASSYGSGANVLTF
v_gene: TRBV12-3/TRBV12-4
j_gene: TRBJ2-6

CDR3aa: CSAKRGGRDGYTF
v_gene: TRBV29-1
j_gene: TRBJ1-2

CDR3aa: CASSQGGLSEQYF
v_gene: TRBV4-1
j_gene: TRBJ2-5

CDR3aa: CASSSTGWVNEKLFF
v_gene: TRBV5-1
j_gene: TRBJ1-4

CDR3aa: CASSPSDRAHTEAFF
v_gene: TRBV7-9
j_gene: TRBJ1-1

CDR3aa: CASSQAGVEQYF
v_gene: TRBV11-2
j_gene: .

CDR3aa: CASSPFLEAYEQYF
v_gene: TRBV27
j_gene: TRBJ2-7

CDR3aa: CASSPGGAVDTQYF
v_gene: TRBV5-1
j_gene: TRBJ2-3

CDR3aa: CASSPGQGTTSEAFF
v_gene: TRBV6-6
j_gene: TRBJ1-1

CDR3aa: CASSSGQPTDTQYF
v_gene: TRBV7-7
j_gene: TRBJ2-3

CDR3aa: CASSPKKDGVRKQYF
v_gene: TRBV5-1
j_gene: TRBJ2-5

CDR3aa: CASSLKGGYTEAFF
v_gene: TRBV27
j_gene: TRBJ1-1

CDR3aa: CASSYTGLLRSNQPQHF
v_gene: TRBV5-5
j_gene: TRBJ1-5

CDR3aa: CSVEDLLGDNYEQYF
v_gene: TRBV29-1
j_gene: TRBJ2-7

CDR3aa: CASSVGGAETNSPLHF
v_gene: TRBV9
j_gene: TRBJ1-6